This TCR beta chain was observed in a study of CD8 T cells in ankylosing spondylitis. The study, taken as a whole, reports: It appeared that ankylosing spondylitis blood was characterized by a TCR beta motif of several highly homologous variants.

One entry per CDR3 protein, called by TCRdb with MiXCR from the 5' RACE reads. The table records about 130,000 distinct CDR3 sequences, 17% of them present only once. The germline V gene has CDR1 LGHNA and CDR2 YSLEER. The CDR3 runs to 18 residues. V was clipped by 1 base and J by 5 bases; unmatched bases: 12. Concerning this clonotype itself: Its antigen is currently unknown.

The material sequenced was blood, either unsorted or a sorted T cell fraction (not recorded which). The chain is built from TRBV4-3 and TRBJ2-1; 9 bases map to TRBD2. This clonotype was sampled from a male donor with ankylosing spondylitis. As DNA, the CDR3 is TGCGCCAGCAGCCAAGGTCAACCGGGACTAGCTCATGACAATGAGCAGTTCTTC. This gives the protein CASSQGQPGLAHDNEQFF.